This T cell receptor (beta chain) was profiled in a study of T cells in Graves' hyperthyroidism and ophthalmopathy. Study as a whole: Pretreatment peripheral blood was obtained at initial diagnosis.

The junction had 8 bases not matched to a gene; V was cut back by 5 bases and J by 3 bases. The germline gives CDR1 LNHDA, CDR2 SQIVND (reference sequence). The CDR3 contains 15 residues. This clonotype was picked up many times. The investigators amplified TCR beta CDR3 regions from RNA transcripts. HTBI primers were the set used in a first-round RT-PCR of the TCR CDR3. Each CDR3 protein is one row after TCRdb ran MiXCR on the multiplex PCR reads. Here the sample spans a few hundred thousand distinct CDR3 sequences, around 21% being singletons. Specimen: blood. The source of this sequence is a man in his late teens or twenties with Graves' hyperthyroidism. V usage is TRBV19 and J usage is TRBJ1-2, with 8 nucleotides matching TRBD1. The CDR3 here is CASSAPGQAYYGYTF. The CDR3 DNA follows: TGTGCCAGTAGTGCTCCGGGACAGGCATACTATGGCTACACCTTC.